The rows below give T cell receptor beta chains drawn from one sample of a study of T cell changes during pregnancy in multiple sclerosis. Measured with immunoSEQ multiplex PCR; TCRdb has only the in-frame clones, and not every one. The sample gives tens of thousands of clones, about 94% of which show up once; 3% to 4% is in the top ten. Sequencing was performed on CD8+ T cells from peripheral blood mononuclear cells, taken after pregnancy. These receptors all stem from a female donor with multiple sclerosis, enrolled in a pregnancy study. CDR3s include the opening cysteine and the closing phenylalanine or tryptophan. The D gene is left open where the match is weak. Size is stated for part of the rows, as once, few or many counts, or as a class when the clone is expanded.

clone_size: -; v_call: TRBV7-6; j_call: TRBJ2-7; d_call: -; cdr3_aa: CASSLSTAYEQYF; cdr3_nt: TGTGCCAGCAGCTTATCCACTGCCTACGAGCAGTACTTC
clone_size: -; v_call: TRBV5-4; j_call: TRBJ2-3; d_call: TRBD1; cdr3_aa: CASGQGGGTQYF; cdr3_nt: TGTGCCAGCGGACAGGGTGGTGGTACGCAGTATTTT
clone_size: -; v_call: TRBV7-2; j_call: TRBJ2-3; d_call: TRBD2; cdr3_aa: CASSRLAGVADTQYF; cdr3_nt: TGTGCCAGCAGCCGTCTAGCGGGGGTAGCAGATACGCAGTATTTT
clone_size: -; v_call: TRBV11-2; j_call: TRBJ2-5; d_call: TRBD2; cdr3_aa: CATAGEGETQYF; cdr3_nt: TGTGCCACCGCGGGGGAGGGGGAGACCCAGTACTTC
clone_size: once; v_call: TRBV7-9; j_call: TRBJ2-1; d_call: -; cdr3_aa: CASSPPTGHNEQFF; cdr3_nt: TGTGCCAGCAGCCCCCCGACAGGACACAATGAGCAGTTCTTC
clone_size: -; v_call: TRBV19; j_call: TRBJ1-1; d_call: -; cdr3_aa: CASSSAVNTEAFF; cdr3_nt: TGTGCCAGTAGTTCTGCGGTGAACACTGAAGCTTTCTTT
clone_size: -; v_call: TRBV4-1; j_call: TRBJ2-1; d_call: TRBD2; cdr3_aa: CASTPRSGRYDEQFF; cdr3_nt: TGCGCCAGCACCCCCAGGAGCGGGAGATATGATGAGCAGTTCTTC
clone_size: -; v_call: TRBV5-1; j_call: TRBJ2-5; d_call: TRBD2; cdr3_aa: CASSLEGLAGIEETQYF; cdr3_nt: TGCGCCAGCAGCTTGGAGGGGCTAGCGGGCATCGAAGAGACCCAGTACTTC
clone_size: -; v_call: TRBV7-8; j_call: TRBJ2-5; d_call: TRBD2; cdr3_aa: CASSLELAEETQYF; cdr3_nt: TGTGCCAGCAGCTTAGAACTAGCGGAAGAGACCCAGTACTTC
clone_size: once; v_call: TRBV27; j_call: TRBJ2-6; d_call: TRBD1; cdr3_aa: CASSRQAGTGSGANVLTF; cdr3_nt: TGTGCCAGCAGTCGACAGGCCGGGACAGGGTCTGGGGCCAACGTCCTGACTTTC
clone_size: -; v_call: TRBV6-1; j_call: TRBJ1-4; d_call: -; cdr3_aa: CASGGVTGSSEKLFF; cdr3_nt: TGTGCCAGCGGTGGAGTAACAGGGTCTAGCGAAAAACTGTTTTTT
clone_size: -; v_call: TRBV29-1; j_call: TRBJ2-7; d_call: TRBD1; cdr3_aa: CSVRDSSYEQYF; cdr3_nt: TGCAGCGTTAGGGACAGCTCCTACGAGCAGTACTTC
clone_size: -; v_call: TRBV7-9; j_call: TRBJ1-1; d_call: TRBD1; cdr3_aa: CASSLATGGGTEAFF; cdr3_nt: TGTGCCAGCAGCTTAGCGACAGGGGGCGGTACTGAAGCTTTCTTT
clone_size: -; v_call: TRBV5-8; j_call: TRBJ2-7; d_call: -; cdr3_aa: CASSLFQGNF; cdr3_nt: TGTGCCAGCAGCTTGTTTCAGGGGAACTTC
clone_size: -; v_call: TRBV7-3; j_call: TRBJ1-6; d_call: -; cdr3_aa: CASSFSGDYNSPLHF; cdr3_nt: TGTGCCAGCAGCTTCTCAGGGGATTATAATTCACCCCTCCACTTT
clone_size: -; v_call: TRBV5-1; j_call: TRBJ2-3; d_call: -; cdr3_aa: CASSPEANTQYF; cdr3_nt: TGCGCCAGCAGCCCGGAGGCGAATACGCAGTATTTT
clone_size: -; v_call: TRBV19; j_call: TRBJ1-4; d_call: TRBD1; cdr3_aa: CASQQGTQKRNEKLFF; cdr3_nt: TGTGCCAGCCAACAGGGGACACAAAAGAGAAATGAAAAACTGTTTTTT
clone_size: -; v_call: TRBV4-1; j_call: TRBJ1-5; d_call: TRBD1; cdr3_aa: CASSQVGTGVNQPQHF; cdr3_nt: TGCGCCAGCAGCCAAGTTGGGACAGGGGTTAATCAGCCCCAGCATTTT
clone_size: -; v_call: TRBV6-4; j_call: TRBJ2-2; d_call: -; cdr3_aa: CASSDGQGGAGELFF; cdr3_nt: TGTGCCAGCAGTGATGGGCAGGGAGGCGCCGGGGAGCTGTTTTTT
clone_size: -; v_call: TRBV5-1; j_call: TRBJ2-1; d_call: TRBD1; cdr3_aa: CASSLGLGQGLHEQFF; cdr3_nt: TGCGCCAGCAGCTTGGGGTTGGGACAGGGGCTACATGAGCAGTTCTTC
clone_size: -; v_call: TRBV4-2; j_call: TRBJ2-7; d_call: -; cdr3_aa: CASSQVGQGLDEQYF; cdr3_nt: TGTGCCAGCAGCCAAGTCGGGCAGGGTCTCGACGAGCAGTACTTC
clone_size: -; v_call: TRBV18; j_call: TRBJ2-1; d_call: TRBD1; cdr3_aa: CASSPLKGAEYNEQFF; cdr3_nt: TGTGCCAGCTCACCACTCAAGGGGGCCGAATACAATGAGCAGTTCTTC
clone_size: -; v_call: TRBV5-5; j_call: TRBJ1-1; d_call: TRBD1; cdr3_aa: CASSNGQGTEAFF; cdr3_nt: TGTGCCAGCAGCAACGGACAGGGCACTGAAGCTTTCTTT
clone_size: -; v_call: TRBV2; j_call: TRBJ1-5; d_call: -; cdr3_aa: CASSESRVGGGNQPQHF; cdr3_nt: TGTGCCAGCAGTGAAAGCAGGGTAGGGGGTGGCAATCAGCCCCAGCATTTT
clone_size: -; v_call: TRBV4-1; j_call: TRBJ1-2; d_call: TRBD1; cdr3_aa: CASSPSFRGALGYTF; cdr3_nt: TGCGCCAGCAGCCCCTCGTTCAGGGGGGCTCTTGGCTACACCTTC
clone_size: -; v_call: TRBV4-3; j_call: TRBJ1-5; d_call: TRBD1; cdr3_aa: CASRTGIYSNQPQHF; cdr3_nt: TGCGCCAGCAGGACAGGGATCTATAGCAATCAGCCCCAGCATTTT
clone_size: -; v_call: TRBV23-1; j_call: TRBJ1-3; d_call: -; cdr3_aa: CASSQSGTGNTIYF; cdr3_nt: TGCGCCAGCAGTCAATCCGGTACTGGAAACACCATATATTTT
clone_size: -; v_call: TRBV28; j_call: TRBJ2-3; d_call: TRBD1; cdr3_aa: CASSLRPGQGPGDTQYF; cdr3_nt: TGTGCCAGCAGTTTAAGACCGGGACAGGGACCCGGAGATACGCAGTATTTT
clone_size: -; v_call: TRBV6-6; j_call: TRBJ1-1; d_call: -; cdr3_aa: CAASYGPTEAFF; cdr3_nt: TGTGCCGCGTCCTATGGGCCCACTGAAGCTTTCTTT
clone_size: -; v_call: TRBV4-2; j_call: TRBJ2-5; d_call: -; cdr3_aa: CASSQDPEQTWETQYF; cdr3_nt: TGTGCCAGCAGCCAAGATCCGGAACAGACCTGGGAGACCCAGTACTTC
clone_size: -; v_call: TRBV4-3; j_call: TRBJ2-7; d_call: TRBD2; cdr3_aa: CASSQGLAGGYEQYF; cdr3_nt: TGCGCCAGCAGCCAAGGGCTAGCGGGGGGATACGAGCAGTACTTC
clone_size: -; v_call: TRBV11-2; j_call: TRBJ2-7; d_call: -; cdr3_aa: CASSLEGSAYEQYF; cdr3_nt: TGTGCCAGCAGCTTAGAGGGGAGCGCCTACGAGCAGTACTTC
clone_size: -; v_call: TRBV4-3; j_call: TRBJ1-1; d_call: TRBD1; cdr3_aa: CASSHGQDEAFF; cdr3_nt: TGCGCCAGCAGCCACGGACAGGATGAAGCTTTCTTT
clone_size: -; v_call: TRBV7-9; j_call: TRBJ2-3; d_call: TRBD1; cdr3_aa: CASSPGQGTKVTQYF; cdr3_nt: TGTGCCAGCAGCCCGGGACAGGGGACGAAGGTTACGCAGTATTTT
clone_size: -; v_call: TRBV5-1; j_call: TRBJ2-1; d_call: TRBD2; cdr3_aa: CASSLAVGGSHDEQFF; cdr3_nt: TGCGCCAGCAGCTTGGCCGTCGGCGGGAGCCACGATGAGCAGTTCTTC
clone_size: -; v_call: TRBV7-8; j_call: TRBJ2-7; d_call: -; cdr3_aa: CASSPRGTAYEQYF; cdr3_nt: TGTGCCAGCAGCCCAAGGGGTACAGCCTACGAGCAGTACTTC
clone_size: -; v_call: TRBV5-8; j_call: TRBJ2-5; d_call: -; cdr3_aa: CATSTRKDRFKGETQYF; cdr3_nt: TGTGCCACATCGACACGGAAGGACAGATTTAAGGGAGAGACCCAGTACTTC
clone_size: -; v_call: TRBV5-4; j_call: TRBJ2-7; d_call: TRBD1; cdr3_aa: CASSSRTGLASYEQYF; cdr3_nt: TGTGCCAGCAGCTCAAGGACAGGCTTAGCCTCCTACGAGCAGTACTTC
clone_size: -; v_call: TRBV5-4; j_call: TRBJ1-1; d_call: -; cdr3_aa: CASSLSSNTEAFF; cdr3_nt: TGTGCCAGCAGCTTGTCCTCGAACACTGAAGCTTTCTTT
clone_size: -; v_call: TRBV27; j_call: TRBJ2-3; d_call: TRBD1; cdr3_aa: CASSPRDRSTDTQYF; cdr3_nt: TGTGCCAGCAGTCCCCGGGACAGAAGCACAGATACGCAGTATTTT
clone_size: -; v_call: TRBV9; j_call: TRBJ1-1; d_call: -; cdr3_aa: CASSVGGMNTEAFF; cdr3_nt: TGTGCCAGCAGCGTAGGGGGCATGAACACTGAAGCTTTCTTT
clone_size: -; v_call: TRBV9; j_call: TRBJ1-5; d_call: -; cdr3_aa: CASSETGLGGPQHF; cdr3_nt: TGTGCCAGCAGCGAGACAGGACTCGGAGGGCCCCAGCATTTT
clone_size: -; v_call: TRBV13; j_call: TRBJ2-7; d_call: -; cdr3_aa: CASSLRLAPYEQYF; cdr3_nt: TGTGCCAGCAGCCTCCGACTCGCTCCCTACGAGCAGTACTTC
clone_size: once; v_call: TRBV7-9; j_call: TRBJ1-4; d_call: -; cdr3_aa: CASSPREGYNEKLFF; cdr3_nt: TGTGCCAGCAGCCCTCGGGAGGGCTATAATGAAAAACTGTTTTTT
clone_size: -; v_call: TRBV7-3; j_call: TRBJ2-5; d_call: TRBD2; cdr3_aa: CASSPGMVAGVETQYF; cdr3_nt: TGTGCCAGCAGCCCAGGGATGGTAGCGGGAGTAGAGACCCAGTACTTC
clone_size: -; v_call: TRBV4-3; j_call: TRBJ2-7; d_call: -; cdr3_aa: CASSQDRAGVPYEQYF; cdr3_nt: TGCGCCAGCAGCCAAGATCGGGCAGGGGTCCCCTACGAGCAGTACTTC
clone_size: -; v_call: TRBV4-3; j_call: TRBJ2-7; d_call: -; cdr3_aa: CASSQGTDNYEQYF; cdr3_nt: TGCGCCAGCAGCCAAGGGACAGATAACTACGAGCAGTACTTC
clone_size: -; v_call: TRBV15; j_call: TRBJ2-2; d_call: TRBD1; cdr3_aa: CATKQGSTGELFF; cdr3_nt: TGTGCCACCAAACAGGGGAGCACCGGGGAGCTGTTTTTT
clone_size: -; v_call: TRBV29-1; j_call: TRBJ2-1; d_call: TRBD2; cdr3_aa: CSVVGTSGYPSYNEQFF; cdr3_nt: TGCAGCGTTGTGGGGACTAGCGGGTATCCTTCCTACAATGAGCAGTTCTTC
clone_size: -; v_call: TRBV6-5; j_call: TRBJ2-7; d_call: -; cdr3_aa: CASTPQRGDEQYF; cdr3_nt: TGTGCCAGCACTCCCCAGCGAGGCGACGAGCAGTACTTC
clone_size: once; v_call: TRBV6-6; j_call: TRBJ2-1; d_call: TRBD1; cdr3_aa: CASSSPDRELRNEQFF; cdr3_nt: TGTGCCAGCAGTTCCCCCGACAGGGAGTTGCGCAATGAGCAGTTCTTC
clone_size: -; v_call: TRBV9; j_call: TRBJ1-6; d_call: -; cdr3_aa: CASSVDSYSPLHF; cdr3_nt: TGTGCCAGCAGCGTAGATTCCTATTCACCCCTCCACTTT
clone_size: -; v_call: TRBV29-1; j_call: TRBJ2-2; d_call: TRBD2; cdr3_aa: CSARLAGGYTGELFF; cdr3_nt: TGCAGCGCCAGACTAGCGGGAGGCTATACCGGGGAGCTGTTTTTT
clone_size: -; v_call: TRBV5-4; j_call: TRBJ2-1; d_call: TRBD2; cdr3_aa: CASTRTSGSDEQFF; cdr3_nt: TGTGCCAGCACGCGGACTAGCGGGAGCGATGAGCAGTTCTTC
clone_size: -; v_call: TRBV5-4; j_call: TRBJ1-1; d_call: -; cdr3_aa: CASSLDDLNTEAFF; cdr3_nt: TGTGCCAGCAGCTTGGACGACTTGAACACTGAAGCTTTCTTT
clone_size: -; v_call: TRBV7-9; j_call: TRBJ2-7; d_call: -; cdr3_aa: CASSFDLLGRAHEQYF; cdr3_nt: TGTGCCAGCAGCTTTGATCTTCTTGGCAGGGCCCACGAGCAGTACTTC